A selection of T cell receptor beta chains follows, all from one sample in a study of beta chain features in type 1 diabetes. This table comes from immunoSEQ multiplex PCR, and its TCRdb copy is limited to in-frame clones, with some not included. The sample lists more than 150,000 clones, around 10% occurring once. Sequencing was performed on central memory CD4+ T cells from blood. The receptors stem from a man between 18 and 29 years old in good health. Both conserved end residues are part of each CDR3. D genes are given only for firm matches. Expanded clones are given a class, and other clones once, few, many or no size at all.

D: NA; size: many; V: TRBV29-1; J: TRBJ2-1; CDR3: CSVAHNEQFF; DNA: TGCAGCGTTGCCCACAATGAGCAGTTCTTC
D: TRBD1; size: once; V: TRBV5-6; J: TRBJ1-1; CDR3: CASSSNRGQPGRRNTEAFF; DNA: TGTGCCAGCAGCTCGAACAGGGGCCAGCCAGGAAGGAGGAACACTGAAGCTTTCTTT
D: TRBD1; size: NA; V: TRBV7-9; J: TRBJ1-4; CDR3: CASSDRDRGRTGEKLFF; DNA: TGTGCCAGCAGCGACCGGGACAGGGGGCGTACAGGTGAAAAACTGTTTTTT
D: NA; size: NA; V: TRBV11-2; J: TRBJ1-5; CDR3: CASSLGSWADYNQPQHF; DNA: TGTGCCAGCAGCTTAGGAAGTTGGGCGGACTACAATCAGCCCCAGCATTTT
D: TRBD2; size: few; V: TRBV11-2; J: TRBJ2-3; CDR3: CASSLAERGGTQYF; DNA: TGTGCCAGCAGCTTAGCTGAGCGGGGGGGTACGCAGTATTTT
D: NA; size: NA; V: TRBV4-2; J: TRBJ2-7; CDR3: CASSQQGPASEQYF; DNA: TGTGCCAGCAGCCAACAGGGGCCTGCTAGCGAGCAGTACTTC
D: NA; size: few; V: TRBV5-1; J: TRBJ2-5; CDR3: CASSFPGQRQETQYF; DNA: TGCGCCAGCAGCTTTCCGGGGCAGCGACAAGAGACCCAGTACTTC
D: NA; size: NA; V: TRBV4-1; J: TRBJ2-3; CDR3: CASSQGGRVDTQYF; DNA: TGCGCCAGCAGCCAAGGGGGAAGGGTAGATACGCAGTATTTT
D: TRBD1; size: NA; V: TRBV11-1; J: TRBJ1-1; CDR3: CASSPDRGNTEAFF; DNA: TGTGCCAGCAGCCCGGACAGGGGGAACACTGAAGCTTTCTTT
D: TRBD2; size: NA; V: TRBV18; J: TRBJ2-1; CDR3: CASSPPAGVNEQFF; DNA: TGTGCCAGCTCACCACCAGCGGGAGTGAATGAGCAGTTCTTC
D: NA; size: few; V: TRBV5-1; J: TRBJ2-1; CDR3: CASSPTSVYNEQFF; DNA: TGCGCCAGCAGCCCGACTTCCGTCTACAATGAGCAGTTCTTC
D: NA; size: few; V: TRBV25-1; J: TRBJ2-6; CDR3: CASGGSGANVLTF; DNA: TGTGCCAGCGGTGGATCTGGGGCCAACGTCCTGACTTTC
D: TRBD1; size: few; V: TRBV10-3; J: TRBJ2-5; CDR3: CAISESRDRGRETQYF; DNA: TGTGCCATCAGTGAGTCACGGGACAGGGGACGCGAGACCCAGTACTTC
D: NA; size: few; V: TRBV5-1; J: TRBJ1-2; CDR3: CASSPAGQGSGGYTF; DNA: TGCGCCAGCAGCCCCGCAGGGCAGGGATCGGGAGGCTACACCTTC
D: NA; size: NA; V: TRBV10-3; J: TRBJ2-7; CDR3: CAISETGYEQYF; DNA: TGTGCCATCAGTGAAACAGGGTACGAGCAGTACTTC
D: TRBD2; size: NA; V: TRBV5-1; J: TRBJ2-3; CDR3: CASSLVSGGSAQYF; DNA: TGCGCCAGCAGCTTGGTCAGCGGGGGGTCCGCGCAGTATTTT
D: NA; size: NA; V: TRBV5-4; J: TRBJ1-1; CDR3: CASSPKSVNTEAFF; DNA: TGTGCCAGCAGTCCTAAATCAGTGAACACTGAAGCTTTCTTT
D: TRBD1; size: few; V: TRBV6-5; J: TRBJ1-6; CDR3: CASSYPGQGIHF; DNA: TGTGCCAGCAGTTACCCGGGACAGGGTATCCACTTT
D: NA; size: few; V: TRBV29-1; J: TRBJ2-5; CDR3: CSVRGDSQETQYF; DNA: TGCAGCGTTCGGGGAGACTCCCAAGAGACCCAGTACTTC
D: NA; size: few; V: TRBV7-2; J: TRBJ1-2; CDR3: CASSLVRDYGYTF; DNA: TGTGCCAGCAGCTTAGTACGGGACTATGGCTACACCTTC
D: TRBD1; size: many; V: TRBV6-5; J: TRBJ1-1; CDR3: CASRATGGGLRKAFF; DNA: TGTGCCAGCAGGGCTACAGGGGGCGGATTGAGGAAAGCTTTCTTT
D: NA; size: NA; V: TRBV6-5; J: TRBJ2-7; CDR3: CASSLTRSYEQYF; DNA: TGTGCCAGCAGTCTGACACGTTCCTACGAGCAGTACTTC
D: NA; size: NA; V: TRBV7-2; J: TRBJ2-1; CDR3: CASSLIREQFF; DNA: TGTGCCAGCAGCTTAATCAGGGAGCAGTTCTTC
D: TRBD2; size: few; V: TRBV7-2; J: TRBJ2-3; CDR3: CASSPFNGGGQGDTQYF; DNA: TGTGCCAGCAGCCCTTTTAACGGGGGGGGCCAGGGAGATACGCAGTATTTT
D: TRBD2; size: many; V: TRBV7-9; J: TRBJ2-1; CDR3: CASSSTSGSYNEQFF; DNA: TGTGCCAGCAGCTCGACTAGCGGGTCGTACAATGAGCAGTTCTTC
D: NA; size: NA; V: TRBV9; J: TRBJ1-4; CDR3: CASSVERDANEKLFF; DNA: TGTGCCAGCAGCGTAGAGAGGGACGCTAATGAAAAACTGTTTTTT
D: TRBD1; size: few; V: TRBV30; J: TRBJ1-3; CDR3: CAWNTGGAGNTIYF; DNA: TGTGCCTGGAACACAGGGGGCGCTGGAAACACCATATATTTT
D: NA; size: NA; V: TRBV5-4; J: TRBJ2-4; CDR3: CASSLFGGRDIQYF; DNA: TGTGCCAGCAGCTTGTTTGGGGGGCGAGACATTCAGTACTTC
D: NA; size: few; V: TRBV19; J: TRBJ2-6; CDR3: CASSMQGRSGANVLTF; DNA: TGTGCCAGTAGTATGCAGGGCCGCTCTGGGGCCAACGTCCTGACTTTC
D: NA; size: NA; V: TRBV14; J: TRBJ1-2; CDR3: CASSQLTLTGFYGYTF; DNA: TGTGCCAGCAGCCAACTAACCTTGACAGGTTTCTATGGCTACACCTTC
D: TRBD2; size: few; V: TRBV7-2; J: TRBJ2-1; CDR3: CASSFNAGVSEQFF; DNA: TGTGCCAGCAGCTTCAACGCGGGGGTCAGTGAGCAGTTCTTC
D: NA; size: NA; V: TRBV2; J: TRBJ2-7; CDR3: CASKKGESSYEQYF; DNA: TGTGCCAGCAAGAAGGGCGAGAGCTCCTACGAGCAGTACTTC
D: NA; size: NA; V: TRBV2; J: TRBJ2-1; CDR3: CASTQGSYNEQFF; DNA: TGTGCCAGCACGCAGGGCTCCTACAATGAGCAGTTCTTC
D: NA; size: NA; V: TRBV20-1; J: TRBJ2-5; CDR3: CSAQETQYF; DNA: TGCAGTGCCCAAGAGACCCAGTACTTC
D: NA; size: few; V: TRBV28; J: TRBJ2-5; CDR3: CASSQTKTGTQYF; DNA: TGTGCCAGCAGTCAAACTAAAACAGGGACCCAGTACTTC
D: TRBD1; size: many; V: TRBV5-1; J: TRBJ2-5; CDR3: CASSLRTGGNQETQYF; DNA: TGCGCCAGCAGCCTTCGGACAGGGGGCAACCAAGAGACCCAGTACTTC
D: NA; size: NA; V: TRBV4-3; J: TRBJ2-7; CDR3: CASSQDWTEQYF; DNA: TGCGCCAGCAGCCAAGATTGGACGGAGCAGTACTTC
D: TRBD1; size: NA; V: TRBV18; J: TRBJ1-6; CDR3: CASSLASGTDNSPLHF; DNA: TGTGCCAGCTCACTCGCCTCCGGGACAGATAATTCACCCCTCCACTTT
D: TRBD2; size: many; V: TRBV28; J: TRBJ2-5; CDR3: CASSAGLAGVSGETQYF; DNA: TGTGCCAGCAGTGCCGGACTAGCGGGGGTATCGGGAGAGACCCAGTACTTC
D: NA; size: few; V: TRBV19; J: TRBJ2-1; CDR3: CASKREHNEQFF; DNA: TGTGCCAGTAAACGGGAACACAATGAGCAGTTCTTC
D: NA; size: medium-sized; V: TRBV7-9; J: TRBJ2-4; CDR3: CASSLALRRGDIQYF; DNA: TGTGCCAGCAGCTTAGCCCTTCGGAGGGGAGACATTCAGTACTTC